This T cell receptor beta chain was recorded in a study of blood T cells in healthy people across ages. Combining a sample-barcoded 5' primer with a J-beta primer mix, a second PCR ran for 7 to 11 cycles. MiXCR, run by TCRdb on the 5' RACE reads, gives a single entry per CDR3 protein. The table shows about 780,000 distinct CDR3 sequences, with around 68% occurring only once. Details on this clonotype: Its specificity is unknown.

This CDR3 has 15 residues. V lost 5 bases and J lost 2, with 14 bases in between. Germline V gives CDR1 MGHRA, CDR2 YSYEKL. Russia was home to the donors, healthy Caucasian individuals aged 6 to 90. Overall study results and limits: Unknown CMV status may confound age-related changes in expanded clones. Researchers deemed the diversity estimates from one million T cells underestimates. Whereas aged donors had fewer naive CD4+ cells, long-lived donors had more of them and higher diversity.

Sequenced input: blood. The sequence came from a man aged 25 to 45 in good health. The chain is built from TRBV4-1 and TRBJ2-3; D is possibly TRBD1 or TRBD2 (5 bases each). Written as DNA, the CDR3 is TGCGCCAGCAGCGAACGGGACGGAGACACAGATACGCAGTATTTT. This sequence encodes CASSERDGDTDTQYF.